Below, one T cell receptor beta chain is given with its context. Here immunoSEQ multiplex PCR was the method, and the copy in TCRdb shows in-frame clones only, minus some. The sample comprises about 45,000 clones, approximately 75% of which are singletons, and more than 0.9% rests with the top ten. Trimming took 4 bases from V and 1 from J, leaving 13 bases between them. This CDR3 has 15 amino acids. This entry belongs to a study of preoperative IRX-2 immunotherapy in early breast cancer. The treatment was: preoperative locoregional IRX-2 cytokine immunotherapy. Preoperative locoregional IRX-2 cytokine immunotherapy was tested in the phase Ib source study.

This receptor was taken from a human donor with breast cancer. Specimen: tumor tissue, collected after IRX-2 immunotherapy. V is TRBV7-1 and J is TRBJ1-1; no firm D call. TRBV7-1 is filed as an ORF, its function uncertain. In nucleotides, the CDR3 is TGTGCCAGCAGCTTGTATGGACGGCCGAACACTGAAGCTTTCTTT. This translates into CASSLYGRPNTEAFF.